This T cell receptor beta chain came from a study of blood T cell repertoires in COVID-19. Authors' processing steps: Scientists estimated how many nucleated cells there were by amplifying reference gene primers. Sequencing used immunoSEQ multiplex PCR; TCRdb keeps in-frame clones, though not all of them. D and trimming come from the DNA, and the V and J calls and clone size come from that table. The table lists 210,000 or so clones, 80% to 90% of them singletons. The CDR3 covers 15 residues. Germline lookup yields CDR1 LNHDA and CDR2 SQIVND (reference sequence). Trimming cost V 3 bases and J 0 bases, with 9 bases left between them.

The J gene is TRBJ1-3, the V gene TRBV19; the D is unclear. This clonotype originated in a human donor in a cohort sampled during active COVID-19. The specimen sequenced was peripheral blood. CDR3 sequence: CASSIRLFSGNTIYF. The DNA of the CDR3 is TGTGCCAGTAGTATCAGGCTTTTCTCTGGAAACACCATATATTTT.